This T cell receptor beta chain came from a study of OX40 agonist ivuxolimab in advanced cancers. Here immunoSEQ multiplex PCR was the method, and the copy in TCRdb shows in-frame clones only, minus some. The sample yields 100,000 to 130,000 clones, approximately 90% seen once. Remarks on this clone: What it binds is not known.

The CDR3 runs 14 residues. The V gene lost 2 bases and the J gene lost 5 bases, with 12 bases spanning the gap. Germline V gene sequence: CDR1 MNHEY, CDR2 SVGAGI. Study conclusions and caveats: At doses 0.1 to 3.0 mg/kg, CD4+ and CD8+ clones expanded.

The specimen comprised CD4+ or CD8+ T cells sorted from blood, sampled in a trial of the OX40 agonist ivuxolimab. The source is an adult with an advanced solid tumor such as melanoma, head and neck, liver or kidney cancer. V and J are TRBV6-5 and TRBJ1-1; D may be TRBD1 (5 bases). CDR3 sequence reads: CASSYGARWTEAFF. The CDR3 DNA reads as TGTGCCAGCAGTTACGGGGCCCGTTGGACTGAAGCTTTCTTT.